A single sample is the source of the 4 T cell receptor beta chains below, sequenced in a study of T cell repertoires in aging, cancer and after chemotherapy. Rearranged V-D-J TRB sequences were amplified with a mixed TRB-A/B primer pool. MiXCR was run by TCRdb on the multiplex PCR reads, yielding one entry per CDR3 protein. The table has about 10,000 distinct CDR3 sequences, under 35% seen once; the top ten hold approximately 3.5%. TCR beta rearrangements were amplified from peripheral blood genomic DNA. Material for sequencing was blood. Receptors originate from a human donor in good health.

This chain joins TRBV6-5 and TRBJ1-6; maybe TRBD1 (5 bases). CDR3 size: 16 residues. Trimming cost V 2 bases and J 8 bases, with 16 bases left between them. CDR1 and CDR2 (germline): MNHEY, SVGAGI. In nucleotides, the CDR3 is TGTGCCAGCAGTTACGACAGTATGGCTGTTTATTCACCCCTCCACTTT. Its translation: CASSYDSMAVYSPLHF.

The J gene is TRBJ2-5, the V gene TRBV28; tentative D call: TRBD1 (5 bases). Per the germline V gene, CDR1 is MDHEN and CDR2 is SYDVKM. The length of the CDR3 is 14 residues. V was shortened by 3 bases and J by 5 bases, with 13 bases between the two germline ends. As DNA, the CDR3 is TGTGCCAGCAGTTTGACAGTACCTAGGGAGACCCAGTACTTC. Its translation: CASSLTVPRETQYF. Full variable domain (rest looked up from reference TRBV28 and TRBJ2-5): DVKVTQSSRYLVKRTGEKVFLECVQDMDHENMFWYRQDPGLGLRLIYFSYDVKMKEKGDIPEGYSVSREKKERFSLILESASTNQTSMYLCASSLTVPRETQYFGPGTRLLVL.

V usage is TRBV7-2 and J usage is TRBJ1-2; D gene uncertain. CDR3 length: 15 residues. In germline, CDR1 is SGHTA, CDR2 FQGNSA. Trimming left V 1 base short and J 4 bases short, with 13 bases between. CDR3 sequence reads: CASSLERENLYGYTF. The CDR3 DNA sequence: TGTGCCAGCAGCTTAGAAAGGGAGAACCTCTATGGCTACACCTTC.

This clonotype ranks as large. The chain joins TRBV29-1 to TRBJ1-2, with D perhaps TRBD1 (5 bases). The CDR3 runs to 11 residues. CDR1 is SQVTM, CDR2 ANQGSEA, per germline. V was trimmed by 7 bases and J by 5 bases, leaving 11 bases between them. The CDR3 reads CSATQGYGYTF. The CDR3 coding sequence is TGCAGCGCGACCCAGGGATATGGCTACACCTTC.